This section outlines one TCR beta chain sequence together with its context. Its antigen is unknown. CDR1 and CDR2 from the germline V gene are SGHDT and YYEEEE. Trimming at V came to 4 bases and at J to 3 bases, leaving 16 bases not matched to a gene. The CDR3 sequence is 17 residues long. The entry originates in a study of OX40 agonist ivuxolimab in advanced cancers. Study-level points and caveats: Some patients without response likewise showed low normalized clonal expansion. Still undetermined is the antigen specificity of the expanded peripheral T cells. The study found that CD8+ T cells averaged more expanded clones than CD4+.

Assay used: immunoSEQ multiplex PCR; TCRdb lists only in-frame clones, some missing. The data hold roughly 59,000 clones, with about four fifths observed a single time. This specimen consisted of CD4+ or CD8+ T cells sorted from blood, obtained in a trial of the OX40 agonist ivuxolimab. The sequence was obtained from an adult with an advanced solid tumor such as melanoma, head and neck, liver or kidney cancer. The chain uses TRBV5-6 and TRBJ2-7; the match to TRBD1 covers 7 bases. CDR3 region: CASSPPTGNPFFYEQYF. In DNA form, the CDR3 reads TGTGCCAGCAGCCCTCCGACAGGGAACCCTTTTTTCTACGAGCAGTACTTC.